The T cell receptor beta chain described here comes from a study of monozygotic twins with inflammatory bowel disease (dated by TCRdb to about 2019). Background for the entire study: The full study comprised 28 monozygotic twin pairs: nine German pairs (four IBD-concordant, five IBD-discordant) and 19 IBD-discordant Danish pairs. Within discordant pairs, disease-associated traits were sought mainly by comparing IBD patients with their genetically identical healthy co-twins. Each individual had, on average, about 151 000 unique TCRalpha sequences and 181 000 unique TCRbeta sequences available for analysis.

Paper-wide results and their limitations: Concordant and discordant twins showed no difference in repertoire similarity, possibly because of limited statistical power. Measured by the inverse Simpson index, TCRbeta repertoire diversity was lower in IBD patients than in their healthy co-twins. The results gave no support for a single strong signal or clonotype linked to IBD. Distinction between different T cell subtypes could not be achieved in the analysis. IBD patients shared fewer clonotypes with other individuals than healthy twins did, most markedly in patients showing signs of disease activity. Differing immunosuppressive treatments among patients may have added background noise and inter-individual variability to the repertoires.

Library method: 5' RACE. Each TCR library was prepared from 3,000 to 4,000 ng of total RNA. For each sample, cDNA was synthesized in eight separate reactions using SMARTScribe reverse transcriptase. During cDNA synthesis, template switching introduced unique molecular identifiers that contained a 6-nucleotide sample barcode. Amplification of TCRalpha and TCRbeta cDNA involved two nested PCRs of 16 and 9 cycles, and each PCR was followed by bead purification. Before amplification, the cDNA was treated with uracil DNA-glycosylase and purified using the QIAquick PCR purification kit. In the second PCR, Illumina TruSeq-compatible adapters and sample-specific barcodes were added. Library quality and concentration were checked on TapeStation and Qubit, and libraries were pooled at roughly 5 ng each. Sequencing of pooled libraries was carried out on an Illumina HiSeq2500 single-index Rapid Run using 2 x 100 bp reads and custom sequencing primers. Processing in the source paper ran as follows. MiGEC version 1.2.6 was used for UMI-based consensus assembly, which corrected PCR and sequencing errors. MiXCR version 2.1.1 was used to carry out V(D)J alignment, clonotype assembly and CDR3 extraction. To normalise gene usage, clonotype sharing and MAIT/NKT TCR abundance, the analysis used the top 1000, 10 000 and 20 000 clonotypes per sample. Diversity was computed as the inverse Simpson index with the vegan R package after downsampling to 27 000 UMIs. Statistical testing used paired Mann-Whitney U tests on the discordant twin pairs and applied Benjamini-Hochberg correction for multiple testing. Based on TCRdb reprocessing of the reads, there is one entry per CDR3 protein sequence, and DNA is missing. V and J calls and clone size were set by TCRdb, not the authors. The table for this sample lists approximately 330,000 distinct CDR3 sequences. The ten largest account for 2% to 2.5% of the sample.

From each donor, a roughly 2.3 ml peripheral blood sample was collected into PAXgene tubes and stored at -80 degrees C. Without T cell sorting, total RNA was isolated from whole blood using the PAXgene blood miRNA kit on an automated QIAcube. Peripheral blood from monozygotic twin pairs who were concordant or discordant for inflammatory bowel disease underwent deep TCRalpha and TCRbeta repertoire profiling using unique molecular barcoding. For every twin pair, smoking habits were documented, and each individual was categorised as a current, former or never smoker. Via the germline V gene, CDR1 is MGHRA and CDR2 YSYEKL. The CDR3 runs 16 residues from the cysteine to the phenylalanine. No DNA is listed. To note about this clonotype: Its antigen target is currently unknown.

The source is a human donor with ulcerative colitis or Crohn's disease, or a healthy co-twin of an affected twin (not recorded which). The V gene is TRBV4-1 and the J gene is TRBJ1-1; TCRdb reports TRBD1, a call that lacks DNA to check it against. Sequenced input: blood. CDR3 sequence: CASSPGQGVRVTEAFF.